Below, 20 T cell receptor beta chains from the same sample are listed, as sequenced in a study of blood T cells in healthy people across ages. A second about 7 to 11 cycle PCR used barcoded and J-beta primers. Each CDR3 protein is one row after TCRdb ran MiXCR on the 5' RACE reads. The sample consists of 650,000 to 1,000,000 distinct CDR3 sequences, more than 35% of them appearing once. Specimen: blood. Receptors were obtained from a man older than 75 in good health.

In its sample, this clonotype was seen a few times. The chain links TRBV29-1 to TRBJ2-1; 9 nucleotides line up with TRBD2. V lost 3 bases, J lost 3 bases, and 6 bases stayed unmatched. The CDR3 contains 15 residues. The germline V gene encodes CDR1 SQVTM and CDR2 ANQGSEA. The CDR3, as DNA: TGCAGCGTTGAGTCACTAGCGGGTAACTACAATGAGCAGTTCTTC. This gives the protein CSVESLAGNYNEQFF.

A few counts support this clonotype. The V and J genes are TRBV4-3 and TRBJ2-7; maybe TRBD2 (5 bases). CDR3 length: 15 residues. With 4 bases removed from V and 0 bases from J, the gap between germline ends came to 13 bases. Germline CDR1 is LGHNA and CDR2 is YSLEER. CDR3 sequence reads: CASSRTLGSSYEQYF. For the CDR3, the DNA is TGCGCCAGCAGCCGGACTCTTGGAAGCTCCTACGAGCAGTACTTC.

This clonotype was seen more than once but under ten times. The V call is TRBV7-3, the J call TRBJ2-3; perhaps TRBD2 as D (6 bases). Germline assignment: CDR1 SGHTA and CDR2 FQGTGA. Trimming stripped 5 bases from V and 5 bases from J, with 17 bases between. The CDR3 runs to 15 residues. The CDR3 sequence: CASSDPSDFGDTQYF. The CDR3 nucleotides are TGTGCCAGCAGCGATCCTAGCGATTTTGGAGATACGCAGTATTTT.

The chain employs TRBV20-1 and TRBJ1-1; maybe TRBD1 (5 bases). Trimming removed 3 bases at V and 7 bases at J, with 9 bases between. Germline V gene data show CDR1 as DFQATT and CDR2 as SNEGSKA (reference sequence). The CDR3 runs 11 residues. CDR3 in amino acids: CSARGTLEAFF. The CDR3 coding sequence is TGCAGTGCTAGGGGGACCCTTGAAGCTTTCTTT.

The chain employs TRBV6-6 and TRBJ2-1; the D gene is possibly TRBD1 (6 bases). There are 15 residues in the CDR3. Trimming removed 5 bases at V and 4 bases at J, with 15 bases between. The germline V gene encodes CDR1 MNHNY and CDR2 SVGAGI (reference sequence). Written as DNA, the CDR3 is TGTGCCAGCAGTCAATGGGGGCGAGAATACAATGAGCAGTTCTTC. This gives the protein CASSQWGREYNEQFF.

This clonotype was seen a handful of times. The chain couples TRBV24-1 to TRBJ2-6, with D possibly being TRBD1 (5 bases). The CDR3 is 15 residues long. Germline V gives CDR1 KGHDR, CDR2 SFDVKD. The germline V and J ends were trimmed by 4 bases and 2 bases, with 8 bases remaining between them. The CDR3 sequence: CATSESRAGANVLTF. Written as DNA, the CDR3 is TGTGCCACCAGTGAAAGCAGGGCTGGGGCCAACGTCCTGACTTTC.

This clonotype was seen only a few times. The V and J genes are TRBV28 and TRBJ2-3, with D possibly matching TRBD1 (6 bases). This CDR3 comprises 15 residues. V lost 5 bases and J 4 bases, leaving 16 bases between the germline ends. Germline V gene lookup returns CDR1 MDHEN and CDR2 SYDVKM. CDR3 loop: CASSKEQGRADTQYF. In DNA, the CDR3 is TGTGCCAGCAGTAAAGAACAGGGACGAGCAGATACGCAGTATTTT.

In this sample, this clonotype turned up a few times. The genes are TRBV12-3 or TRBV12-4 and TRBJ1-1; tentative D call: TRBD1 (5 bases). Trimming took off 6 bases at V and 5 bases at J, with 13 bases between the two ends. The CDR3 is 13 residues long. The CDR3 loop reads CASREGSRTEAFF. In DNA form, the CDR3 reads TGTGCCAGCAGAGAGGGGAGTCGGACTGAAGCTTTCTTT.

The CDR3 coding sequence is TGTGCCAGCAGTTCCGGACTCCTCAATACGCAGTATTTT. Protein: CASSSGLLNTQYF. The chain uses TRBV28 and TRBJ2-3; tentative D call: TRBD2 (5 bases). The CDR3 sequence is 13 residues long. Per the germline V gene, CDR1 is MDHEN and CDR2 is SYDVKM. V was trimmed by 4 bases and J by 7 bases, leaving 12 bases between them. Full variable domain (outside the CDR3, taken from reference TRBV28 and TRBJ2-3): DVKVTQSSRYLVKRTGEKVFLECVQDMDHENMFWYRQDPGLGLRLIYFSYDVKMKEKGDIPEGYSVSREKKERFSLILESASTNQTSMYLCASSSGLLNTQYFGPGTRLTVL.

The chain recombines TRBV6-5 with TRBJ1-1; a possible D gene is TRBD1 (5 bases). Germline CDR1 and CDR2: MNHEY and SVGAGI. This CDR3 contains 15 residues. V lost 6 bases and J 0 bases, leaving 14 bases between the germline ends. Written as DNA, the CDR3 is TGTGCCAGCAGCCCCCTGACAGAGTTGAACACTGAAGCTTTCTTT. Its translation is CASSPLTELNTEAFF.

The V call is TRBV29-1, the J call TRBJ2-1; D tentatively fits TRBD1 or TRBD2 (5 bases each). The V end lost 3 bases, the J end lost 0 bases, and 9 bases lay between the germline ends. The CDR3 totals 14 residues. Germline V CDR1 and CDR2: SQVTM, ANQGSEA. Here the CDR3 reads CSVEAGSSYNEQFF. Written as DNA, the CDR3 is TGCAGCGTTGAGGCAGGGAGCTCCTACAATGAGCAGTTCTTC.

This clonotype came up once. J is TRBJ2-2 and V is TRBV4-3; the D is unclear. Germline V gene sequence: CDR1 LGHNA, CDR2 YSLEER. Trimming removed 1 base at V and 4 bases at J, with 7 bases between. CDR3 length: 14 residues. CDR3 nucleotide sequence: TGCGCCAGCAGCCAAGGGCCTGCCACCGGGGAGCTGTTTTTT. Its translation is CASSQGPATGELFF.

This clonotype was detected a few times. This chain links TRBV29-1 with TRBJ2-1; 11 bases are a match to TRBD2. The CDR3 runs to 17 residues. J lost 12 bases, V lost 5 bases, and 21 bases had no gene match. Germline V gene lookup returns CDR1 SQVTM and CDR2 ANQGSEA. In nucleotides, the CDR3 is TGCAGCGTTTTCGGGCTAGCGGGAGGAGAGGGTACGAGAGGGCAGTTCTTC. Translating gives CSVFGLAGGEGTRGQFF.

This chain uses TRBV7-3 with TRBJ2-1, with 12 bases matching TRBD2. This CDR3 region has 14 residues. V lost 4 bases, J lost 15 bases, and 10 bases stayed unmatched. CDR1 and CDR2 (germline): SGHTA, FQGTGA. CDR3 bases: TGTGCCAGCAGCTCGACGACTAGCGGGGGACGAAGGTTCTTC. The encoded protein is CASSSTTSGGRRFF.

The CDR3 reads CSARGQGGGPQHF. DNA for the CDR3: TGCAGTGCTAGAGGACAGGGTGGGGGGCCCCAGCATTTT. The V call is TRBV20-1, the J call TRBJ1-5, with 7 bases matching TRBD1. Germline lookup yields CDR1 DFQATT and CDR2 SNEGSKA (reference sequence). The CDR3 has 13 amino acids. With 1 base clipped from V and 9 bases from J, the junction kept 6 bases outside the gene matches.

To note about this clonotype: Sequence at one end of the junction differs from germline and may be a read error. V and J are TRBV7-2 and TRBJ2-3; 13 bases line up with TRBD2. There are 16 residues in the CDR3. Germline V gene lookup returns CDR1 SGHTA and CDR2 FQGNSA. The CDR3 DNA reads TGTGCCAGCAGCTACGGACTAGCGGGAGACCGCGATACGCCGTATTTT. It translates to CASSYGLAGDRDTPYF.

CDR3 DNA sequence: TGTGCCTTGGAACGCCACAATGAGCAGTTCTTC. Protein: CALERHNEQFF. J is TRBJ2-1 and V is TRBV30; D is uncertain. Germline values: CDR1 GTSNPN, CDR2 SVGIG (reference sequence). The ends were cut back, 7 bases at V and 5 bases at J, with 9 bases in the middle. The CDR3 length is 11 residues.

The genes are TRBV7-2 and TRBJ2-4; 10 bases line up with TRBD2. The CDR3 extends over 13 amino acids. The germline V gene encodes CDR1 SGHTA and CDR2 FQGNSA. V was clipped by 1 base and J by 11 bases; unmatched bases: 2. The CDR3 DNA reads as TGTGCCAGCAGCTTAGGGCTAGCGGGAGTTCAGTACTTC. Residues: CASSLGLAGVQYF. The full variable domain, its missing parts supplied by reference TRBV7-2 and TRBJ2-4, is GAGVSQSPSNKVTEKGKDVELRCDPISGHTALYWYRQSLGQGLEFLIYFQGNSAPDKSGLPSDRFSAERTGGSVSTLTIQRTQQEDSAVYLCASSLGLAGVQYFGAGTRLSVL.

CDR3 in amino acids: CASSEELAATYNEQYF. The CDR3 DNA sequence: TGTGCCAGCAGTGAAGAACTAGCGGCCACCTACAATGAGCAGTACTTC. This rearrangement joins TRBV2 to TRBJ2-1; TRBD2 agrees at 8 bases. The J call may be incorrect, as the DNA end agrees better with TRBJ2-7. This CDR3 is 16 amino acids long. Germline CDR1 SNHLY, CDR2 FYNNEI.

At least ten counts were recorded for this clonotype. The V and J genes are TRBV7-3 and TRBJ2-1; 14 bases line up with TRBD2. The CDR3 has 16 amino acids. V shed 1 base and J 7 bases; nucleotides not matched to a gene: 3. CDR1 and CDR2 from the germline V gene are SGHTA and FQGTGA. The CDR3 sequence is CASSLRTSGGKNEQFF. The CDR3 DNA is TGTGCCAGCAGCTTAAGGACTAGCGGGGGGAAAAATGAGCAGTTCTTC.